This is a list of T cell receptor beta chains from one sample in a study of blood T cell repertoires in COVID-19. Repertoires were generated with immunoSEQ multiplex PCR, while TCRdb's copy carries only in-frame clones and drops some. This table holds about 170,000 clones, roughly 80% found once. The sample consisted of peripheral blood. Receptors were obtained from a woman over 75 with acute or convalescent COVID-19. Each CDR3 is given with its conserved first and last residue. Fields, in order: J gene, D gene, clone size, CDR3 length, V gene, CDR3 protein, CDR3 DNA. A D gene is named only where the DNA matches it firmly. Expanded clones are given a class, and other clones once, few, many or no size at all.

J gene: TRBJ2-3; D gene: -; clone size: few; CDR3 length: 16; V gene: TRBV7-8; CDR3 protein: CASSLARGASTDTQYF; CDR3 DNA: TGTGCCAGCAGCTTAGCGCGAGGCGCTAGCACAGATACGCAGTATTTT
J gene: TRBJ2-3; D gene: -; clone size: once; CDR3 length: 13; V gene: TRBV6-5; CDR3 protein: CASRRRSTDTQYF; CDR3 DNA: TGTGCCAGCAGAAGGAGAAGCACAGATACGCAGTATTTT
J gene: TRBJ1-1; D gene: -; clone size: -; CDR3 length: 12; V gene: TRBV6-6; CDR3 protein: CASSAGGTEAFF; CDR3 DNA: TGTGCCAGCAGTGCCGGGGGCACTGAAGCTTTCTTT
J gene: TRBJ2-3; D gene: TRBD2; clone size: -; CDR3 length: 16; V gene: TRBV3-1/TRBV3-2; CDR3 protein: CASSHSQRGYTDTQYF; CDR3 DNA: TGTGCCAGCAGCCATAGCCAGCGGGGATACACAGATACGCAGTATTTT
J gene: TRBJ2-7; D gene: TRBD1; clone size: -; CDR3 length: 14; V gene: TRBV19; CDR3 protein: CASSRQGETYEQYF; CDR3 DNA: TGTGCCAGTAGTCGACAGGGAGAGACCTACGAGCAGTACTTC
J gene: TRBJ2-3; D gene: -; clone size: -; CDR3 length: 14; V gene: TRBV5-4; CDR3 protein: CASSLAQGSRSQYF; CDR3 DNA: TGTGCCAGCAGCTTGGCCCAGGGATCTCGGTCGCAGTATTTT
J gene: TRBJ2-1; D gene: TRBD2; clone size: -; CDR3 length: 14; V gene: TRBV4-3; CDR3 protein: CASSQEGGYNEQFF; CDR3 DNA: TGCGCCAGCAGCCAAGAGGGGGGGTACAATGAGCAGTTCTTC
J gene: TRBJ2-7; D gene: TRBD2; clone size: -; CDR3 length: 16; V gene: TRBV5-1; CDR3 protein: CASSFPPGGTSYEQYF; CDR3 DNA: TGCGCCAGCAGCTTCCCCCCGGGGGGAACCTCCTACGAGCAGTACTTC
J gene: TRBJ2-2; D gene: TRBD1; clone size: -; CDR3 length: 14; V gene: TRBV7-8; CDR3 protein: CASSRDRATGELFF; CDR3 DNA: TGTGCCAGCAGTCGGGACAGGGCGACCGGGGAGCTGTTTTTT
J gene: TRBJ2-2; D gene: -; clone size: -; CDR3 length: 16; V gene: TRBV27; CDR3 protein: CASSALGRLNTGELFF; CDR3 DNA: TGTGCCAGCAGTGCCCTGGGGAGGTTGAACACCGGGGAGCTGTTTTTT
J gene: TRBJ2-7; D gene: TRBD2; clone size: -; CDR3 length: 18; V gene: TRBV7-8; CDR3 protein: CASSRNPGLAAGSYEQYF; CDR3 DNA: TGTGCCAGCAGCCGCAATCCGGGACTAGCGGCCGGAAGCTACGAGCAGTACTTC
J gene: TRBJ2-1; D gene: -; clone size: -; CDR3 length: 16; V gene: TRBV5-4; CDR3 protein: CASSPRTGNSYNEQFF; CDR3 DNA: TGTGCCAGCAGCCCCCGAACGGGTAACTCCTACAATGAGCAGTTCTTC
J gene: TRBJ1-4; D gene: -; clone size: -; CDR3 length: 14; V gene: TRBV7-9; CDR3 protein: CASSNSATNEKLFF; CDR3 DNA: TGTGCCAGCAGTAACAGTGCAACTAATGAAAAACTGTTTTTT
J gene: TRBJ2-3; D gene: -; clone size: -; CDR3 length: 15; V gene: TRBV2; CDR3 protein: CASTTGTPSTDTQYF; CDR3 DNA: TGTGCCAGTACCACCGGGACTCCTAGCACAGATACGCAGTATTTT
J gene: TRBJ2-5; D gene: TRBD2; clone size: -; CDR3 length: 16; V gene: TRBV5-6; CDR3 protein: CASSLAGGGAGETQYF; CDR3 DNA: TGTGCCAGCAGCTTGGCGGGCGGGGGGGCCGGTGAGACCCAGTACTTC
J gene: TRBJ2-7; D gene: -; clone size: -; CDR3 length: 13; V gene: TRBV29-1; CDR3 protein: CSVARDSPYEQYF; CDR3 DNA: TGCAGCGTTGCGCGGGACAGCCCCTACGAGCAGTACTTC
J gene: TRBJ1-3; D gene: TRBD1; clone size: -; CDR3 length: 16; V gene: TRBV28; CDR3 protein: CASSSWTGLDGNTIYF; CDR3 DNA: TGTGCCAGCAGTTCGTGGACAGGGTTGGATGGAAACACCATATATTTT
J gene: TRBJ1-2; D gene: -; clone size: -; CDR3 length: 11; V gene: TRBV29-1; CDR3 protein: CSVEILYGYTF; CDR3 DNA: TGCAGCGTTGAAATCCTCTATGGCTACACCTTC
J gene: TRBJ2-7; D gene: TRBD2; clone size: -; CDR3 length: 17; V gene: TRBV4-3; CDR3 protein: CASSQEWRIAGVYEQYF; CDR3 DNA: TGCGCCAGCAGCCAAGAGTGGAGAATAGCGGGAGTCTACGAGCAGTACTTC
J gene: TRBJ2-7; D gene: -; clone size: -; CDR3 length: 14; V gene: TRBV5-1; CDR3 protein: CASSSDPGSYEQYF; CDR3 DNA: TGCGCCAGCAGCTCTGACCCGGGGTCCTACGAGCAGTACTTC
J gene: TRBJ1-1; D gene: -; clone size: -; CDR3 length: 12; V gene: TRBV19; CDR3 protein: CASNKVGTEAFF; CDR3 DNA: TGTGCCAGTAATAAGGTCGGGACTGAAGCTTTCTTT
J gene: TRBJ2-5; D gene: -; clone size: -; CDR3 length: 15; V gene: TRBV15; CDR3 protein: CATSRSPRGQETQYF; CDR3 DNA: TGTGCCACCAGCAGATCCCCCCGCGGCCAAGAGACCCAGTACTTC
J gene: TRBJ1-1; D gene: -; clone size: few; CDR3 length: 12; V gene: TRBV7-9; CDR3 protein: CASSQLPMEAFF; CDR3 DNA: TGTGCCAGCAGCCAGTTACCCATGGAAGCTTTCTTT
J gene: TRBJ2-5; D gene: TRBD2; clone size: once; CDR3 length: 14; V gene: TRBV9; CDR3 protein: CASSVGLAEETQYF; CDR3 DNA: TGTGCCAGCAGCGTGGGACTAGCCGAAGAGACCCAGTACTTC
J gene: TRBJ2-2; D gene: TRBD1; clone size: -; CDR3 length: 16; V gene: TRBV3-1/TRBV3-2; CDR3 protein: CASSQEQGAITGELFF; CDR3 DNA: TGTGCCAGCAGCCAAGAACAGGGGGCTATCACCGGGGAGCTGTTTTTT
J gene: TRBJ1-1; D gene: -; clone size: -; CDR3 length: 17; V gene: TRBV5-1; CDR3 protein: CASRPTEGLGGHTEAFF; CDR3 DNA: TGCGCCAGCAGGCCCACAGAAGGGCTCGGCGGGCACACTGAAGCTTTCTTT
J gene: TRBJ2-3; D gene: -; clone size: -; CDR3 length: 13; V gene: TRBV27; CDR3 protein: CASSPRDTDTQYF; CDR3 DNA: TGTGCCAGCAGTCCACGGGACACAGATACGCAGTATTTT
J gene: TRBJ1-2; D gene: -; clone size: -; CDR3 length: 15; V gene: TRBV30; CDR3 protein: CAWSLQTGASDGYTF; CDR3 DNA: TGTGCCTGGAGTCTCCAGACAGGCGCATCTGATGGCTACACCTTC